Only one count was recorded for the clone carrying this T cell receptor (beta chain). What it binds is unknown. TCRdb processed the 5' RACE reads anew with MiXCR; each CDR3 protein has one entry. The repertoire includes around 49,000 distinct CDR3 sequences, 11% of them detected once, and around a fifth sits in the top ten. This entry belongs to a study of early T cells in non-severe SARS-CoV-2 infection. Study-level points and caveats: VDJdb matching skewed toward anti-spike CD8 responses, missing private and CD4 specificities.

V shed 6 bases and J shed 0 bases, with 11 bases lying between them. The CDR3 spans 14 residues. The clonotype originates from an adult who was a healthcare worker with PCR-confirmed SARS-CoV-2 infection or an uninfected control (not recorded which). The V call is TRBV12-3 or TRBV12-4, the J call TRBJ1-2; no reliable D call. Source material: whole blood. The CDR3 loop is CASRAGGANYGYTF. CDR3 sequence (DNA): TGTGCCAGCAGGGCGGGCGGCGCTAACTATGGCTACACCTTC.